This T cell receptor beta chain comes out of a study of B cell selection in AIRE deficiency. Study-wide results and limits: Approximately 31% of healthy-shared Treg sequences were found among patient Tconv cells. Tconv and Treg cells from AIRE-deficient patients resembled healthy donors in TCRBV usage, CDR3 length and diversity. Shared Treg sequences had shorter CDR3s, biased toward rearrangements with few non-templated insertions.

Per germline, CDR1 SGHNT and CDR2 YENEEA. The CDR3 runs to 14 residues. Trimming cost V 5 bases and J 2 bases, with 9 bases left between them. Sorted regulatory T cells were CD4-positive, CD25-high and CD127-low or negative. Profiling relied on immunoSEQ multiplex PCR, and the TCRdb table lists in-frame clones only, not all of them. The sample holds about 22,000 clones, roughly 93% seen once. In the case of this clone: The antigen remains unidentified.

The specimen was Tregs sorted from PBMCs. V usage is TRBV11-3 and J usage is TRBJ2-2; D possibly corresponds to TRBD2 (6 bases). This TCR was sampled from a human donor with AIRE deficiency. CDR3 sequence reads: CASSRTTNTGELFF. Written as DNA, the CDR3 is TGTGCCAGCAGCCGGACTACAAACACCGGGGAGCTGTTTTTT. Full variable domain (rest looked up from reference TRBV11-3 and TRBJ2-2): EAGVVQSPRYKIIEKKQPVAFWCNPISGHNTLYWYLQNLGQGPELLIRYENEEAVDDSQLPKDRFSAERLKGVDSTLKIQPAELGDSAVYLCASSRTTNTGELFFGEGSRLTVL.